This TCR beta chain came from a study of blood T cell repertoires in COVID-19. Study in general: From the United States, Italy and Spain came samples of acute and convalescent COVID-19. The analysed material was cDNA or gDNA that came from T cells, B-cell-depleted T cells, or PBMCs.

Clones were sequenced by immunoSEQ multiplex PCR, and TCRdb holds only the in-frame ones, with some missing. The sample lists roughly 170,000 clones, approximately 87% occurring once. Looked up from germline, CDR1 is PRHDT and CDR2 is FYEKMQ (reference sequence). This CDR3 has 18 amino acids. V lost 8 bases, J lost 0 bases, and 25 bases lay in between. This receptor was taken from a woman between 18 and 29 years old who had recovered from COVID-19. The V gene is TRBV13, the J gene TRBJ1-2, with D perhaps TRBD1 (6 bases). Sequenced sample: peripheral blood. The CDR3 reads CASSWGGRAEPANYGYTF. CDR3 coding DNA: TGTGCCAGCTCATGGGGGGGCAGGGCTGAGCCTGCTAACTATGGCTACACCTTC.